These T cell receptor beta chains were read from a single sample in a study of vaccination effects on CD4 cells after COVID-19. Measured with immunoSEQ multiplex PCR; TCRdb has only the in-frame clones, and not every one. Of tens of thousands of clones listed, over 65% are singletons. Antigens for these TCRs are unknown. Source: CD4+ T cells from PBMCs cultured without peptide, taken after COVID-19 vaccination. These receptors all stem from a human donor who had a prior SARS-CoV-2 infection. Both conserved end residues are trimmed from each CDR3. Each record gives: V gene, clone size, J gene, CDR3 protein. Only part of the rows carry a size: once, few, many, or a class if the clone is expanded.

>TRBV29-1|.|TRBJ1-4
SVRRVLDEKLF
>TRBV6-4|.|TRBJ2-5
ASSVLGDSKKETQY
>TRBV25-1|.|TRBJ2-7
ASSETSGSVYEQY
>TRBV9|.|TRBJ2-1
ASSERGDNYNEQF
>TRBV3-1/TRBV3-2|few|TRBJ1-5
ASSQDAQHNQPQH
>TRBV7-8|.|TRBJ2-7
ASSSIRQGRGEQY
>TRBV30|once|TRBJ1-2
AWDGYGYT
>TRBV18|few|TRBJ2-5
ASSPPVGTEGTQY
>TRBV11-3|.|TRBJ2-3
ASSLYWGRGATDTQY
>TRBV4-1|.|TRBJ2-2
ASSQDPFYTGNLNTGELF
>TRBV4-2|.|TRBJ2-3
ASSQIPASEFPDTQY
>TRBV6-5|.|TRBJ2-1
ASSYWRLAGVREQF
>TRBV9|.|TRBJ2-5
ASSALWGGWETQY
>TRBV19|.|TRBJ1-3
ASSIYPLALSGNTIY
>TRBV4-1|once|TRBJ1-2
ASSQMEYGHYGYT
>TRBV5-1|.|TRBJ2-7
ASSSIASGPFVGY
>TRBV7-2|.|TRBJ2-1
ASSLGLYYNEQF
>TRBV5-1|.|TRBJ2-5
ASSRQGAETQY
>TRBV10-1|.|TRBJ2-7
ASSEWTGRQRFYEQY
>TRBV12-3/TRBV12-4|few|TRBJ1-6
ASSLLGVSPLH
>TRBV5-1|once|TRBJ2-5
ASSLTGLAGAQETQY
>TRBV5-4|.|TRBJ2-5
ASSLAATGIETQY
>TRBV7-2|.|TRBJ2-5
ASSLAGVVETQY
>TRBV6-5|.|TRBJ1-3
ASIGVNRPGNTIY
>TRBV5-1|.|TRBJ2-3
ASSFDTDTQY
>TRBV5-6|.|TRBJ2-5
ASTKGLLSGETQY
>TRBV19|.|TRBJ1-4
ASSMVAVNEKLF
>TRBV7-6|.|TRBJ1-1
ASSEARQSEAF
>TRBV24-1|.|TRBJ1-2
ATSDSGRGQGYT
>TRBV6-2/TRBV6-3|.|TRBJ1-2
ASSYKPGQGAGGYT
>TRBV9|.|TRBJ2-2
ASSVASANTGELF
>TRBV19|.|TRBJ2-2
ASSIWDRENTGELF
>TRBV19|once|TRBJ1-5
ASKEVSNQPQH
>TRBV19|.|TRBJ2-2
ASSQLHNTGELF
>TRBV18|.|TRBJ2-7
ASSPGQGVYEQY
>TRBV5-1|.|TRBJ2-7
ASSPQSAYEQY
>TRBV10-3|.|TRBJ1-6
AISETGAHSPLH
>TRBV29-1|.|TRBJ1-2
SVDKGRDYGYT
>TRBV5-1|.|TRBJ1-2
ASSLDPGVGGYT
>TRBV15|.|TRBJ2-3
ATSRDIIAGPHAQY
>TRBV3-1/TRBV3-2|.|TRBJ2-7
ASNLNSYEQY
>TRBV2|few|TRBJ1-5
ASSPDRAIGPQH
>TRBV5-6|.|TRBJ2-1
ASSFKTGADDTNNEQF
>TRBV4-2|.|TRBJ2-4
ASSQDGAGVQNIQY
>TRBV7-3|few|TRBJ2-2
ASSSYLTGELF
>TRBV5-6|.|TRBJ2-3
ASSLEAGGSTDTQY
>TRBV7-2|few|TRBJ2-1
ASSGRLATNEQF
>TRBV2|.|TRBJ1-5
ASSDIEGNQPQH
>TRBV5-1|.|TRBJ2-1
ASTWDRPSYNEQF
>TRBV3-1/TRBV3-2|.|TRBJ1-2
ASSQSYGYT
>TRBV9|once|TRBJ2-7
ASSVGGGSGEQY
>TRBV15|once|TRBJ2-7
ATSRDLEGPSPF
>TRBV7-2|.|TRBJ2-1
ASSFSGGVRGEQF
>TRBV7-6|once|TRBJ2-1
ASSFTVAGVVNEQF